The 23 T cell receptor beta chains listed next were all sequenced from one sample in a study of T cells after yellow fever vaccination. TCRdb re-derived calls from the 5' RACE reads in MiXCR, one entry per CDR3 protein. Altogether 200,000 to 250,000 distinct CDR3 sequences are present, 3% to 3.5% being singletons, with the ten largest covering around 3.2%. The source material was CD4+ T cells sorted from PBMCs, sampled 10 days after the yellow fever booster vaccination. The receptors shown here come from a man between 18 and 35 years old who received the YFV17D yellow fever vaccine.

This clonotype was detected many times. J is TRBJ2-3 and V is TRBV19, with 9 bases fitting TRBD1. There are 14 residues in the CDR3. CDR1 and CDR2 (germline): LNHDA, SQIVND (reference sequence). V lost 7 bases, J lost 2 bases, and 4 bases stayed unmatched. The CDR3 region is CASKQGANTDTQYF. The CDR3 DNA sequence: TGTGCCAGTAAACAGGGGGCGAACACAGATACGCAGTATTTT.

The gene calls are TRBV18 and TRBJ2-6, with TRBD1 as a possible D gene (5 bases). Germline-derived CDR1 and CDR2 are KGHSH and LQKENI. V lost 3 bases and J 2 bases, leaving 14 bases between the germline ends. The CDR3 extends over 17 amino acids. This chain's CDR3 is CASSPQGSGAGANVLTF. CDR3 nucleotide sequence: TGTGCCAGCTCACCGCAGGGAAGTGGAGCTGGGGCCAACGTCCTGACTTTC.

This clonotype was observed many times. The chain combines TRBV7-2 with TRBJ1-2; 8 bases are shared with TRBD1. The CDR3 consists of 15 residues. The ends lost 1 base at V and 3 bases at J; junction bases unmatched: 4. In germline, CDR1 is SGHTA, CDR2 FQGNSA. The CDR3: CASSLVPDRDYGYTF. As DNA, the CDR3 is TGTGCCAGCAGCTTAGTACCGGACAGGGACTATGGCTACACCTTC.

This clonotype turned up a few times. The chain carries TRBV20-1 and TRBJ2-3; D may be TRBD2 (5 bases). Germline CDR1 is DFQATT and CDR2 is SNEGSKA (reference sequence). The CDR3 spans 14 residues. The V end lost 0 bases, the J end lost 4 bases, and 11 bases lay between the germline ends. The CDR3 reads CSARDLLRADTQYF. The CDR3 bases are TGCAGTGCTAGAGATCTACTGCGGGCAGATACGCAGTATTTT.

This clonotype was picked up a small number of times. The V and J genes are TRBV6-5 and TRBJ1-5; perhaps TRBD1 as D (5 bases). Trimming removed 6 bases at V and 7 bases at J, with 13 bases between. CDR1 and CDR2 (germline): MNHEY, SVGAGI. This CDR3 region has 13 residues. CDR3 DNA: TGTGCCAGCAGGCAGGGTATCTCCCAGCCCCAGCATTTT. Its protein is CASRQGISQPQHF.

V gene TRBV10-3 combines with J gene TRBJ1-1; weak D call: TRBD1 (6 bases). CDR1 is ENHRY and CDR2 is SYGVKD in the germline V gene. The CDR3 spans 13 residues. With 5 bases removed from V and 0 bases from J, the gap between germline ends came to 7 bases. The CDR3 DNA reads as TGTGCCATCAGTCGGGGGCTGAACACTGAAGCTTTCTTT. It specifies CAISRGLNTEAFF.

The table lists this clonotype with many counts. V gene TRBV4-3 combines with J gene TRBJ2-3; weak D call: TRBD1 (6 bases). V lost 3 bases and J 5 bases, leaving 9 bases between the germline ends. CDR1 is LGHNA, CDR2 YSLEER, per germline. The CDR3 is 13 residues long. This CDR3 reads CASSQHRVDTQYF. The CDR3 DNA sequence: TGCGCCAGCAGCCAGCACAGGGTAGATACGCAGTATTTT.

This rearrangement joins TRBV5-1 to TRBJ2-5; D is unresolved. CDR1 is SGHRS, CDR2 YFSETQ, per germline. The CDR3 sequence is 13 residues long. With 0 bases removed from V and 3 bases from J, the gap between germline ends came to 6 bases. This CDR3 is CASSLGPKETQYF. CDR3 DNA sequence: TGCGCCAGCAGCTTGGGTCCTAAAGAGACCCAGTACTTC.

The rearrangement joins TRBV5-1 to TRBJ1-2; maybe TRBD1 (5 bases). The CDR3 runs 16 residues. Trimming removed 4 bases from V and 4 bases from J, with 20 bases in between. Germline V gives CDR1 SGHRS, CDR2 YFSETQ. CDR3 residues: CASSGGTLRGSYGYTF. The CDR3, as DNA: TGCGCCAGCAGCGGGGGGACCCTACGAGGATCCTATGGCTACACCTTC. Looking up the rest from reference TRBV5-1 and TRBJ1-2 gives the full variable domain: KAGVTQTPRYLIKTRGQQVTLSCSPISGHRSVSWYQQTPGQGLQFLFEYFSETQRNKGNFPGRFSGRQFSNSRSEMNVSTLELGDSALYLCASSGGTLRGSYGYTFGSGTRLTVV.

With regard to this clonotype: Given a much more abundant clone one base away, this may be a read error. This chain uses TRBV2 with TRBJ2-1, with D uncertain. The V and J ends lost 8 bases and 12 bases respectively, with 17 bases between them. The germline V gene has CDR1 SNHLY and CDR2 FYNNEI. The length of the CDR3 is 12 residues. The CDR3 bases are TGTGCCAGCGTCGCCGATAACGTAGGGCAGTTCTTC. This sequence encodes CASVADNVGQFF.

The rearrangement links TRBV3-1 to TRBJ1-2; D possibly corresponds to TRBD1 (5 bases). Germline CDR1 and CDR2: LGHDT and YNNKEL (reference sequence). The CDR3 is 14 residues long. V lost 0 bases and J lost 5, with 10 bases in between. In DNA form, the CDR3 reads TGTGCCAGCAGCCAAGATCGCAGGGTGTATGGCTACACCTTC. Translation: CASSQDRRVYGYTF.

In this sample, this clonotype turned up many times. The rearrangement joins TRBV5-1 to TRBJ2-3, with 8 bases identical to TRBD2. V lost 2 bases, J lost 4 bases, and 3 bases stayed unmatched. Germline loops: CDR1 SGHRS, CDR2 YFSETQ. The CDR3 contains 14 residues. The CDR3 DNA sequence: TGCGCCAGCAGCTTCGGGGGGGCCTCAGATACGCAGTATTTT. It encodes CASSFGGASDTQYF.

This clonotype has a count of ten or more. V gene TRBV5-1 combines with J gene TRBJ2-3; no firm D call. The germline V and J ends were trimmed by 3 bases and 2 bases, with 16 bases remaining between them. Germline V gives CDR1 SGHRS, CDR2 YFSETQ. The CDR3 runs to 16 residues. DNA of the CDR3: TGCGCCAGCAGCTCGGCGGCAGGTCCTTCCACAGATACGCAGTATTTT. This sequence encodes CASSSAAGPSTDTQYF.

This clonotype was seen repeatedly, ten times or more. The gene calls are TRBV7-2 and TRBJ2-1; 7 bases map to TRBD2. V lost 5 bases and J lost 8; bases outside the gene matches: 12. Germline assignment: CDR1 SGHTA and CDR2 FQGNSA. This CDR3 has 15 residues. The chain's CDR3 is CASSRGRGSVHEQFF. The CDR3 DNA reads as TGTGCCAGCAGCCGAGGGAGGGGTTCGGTGCATGAGCAGTTCTTC.

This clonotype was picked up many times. CDR3 nucleotides: TGCAGTACCTTCTCCGAGCGGGGAGCCCTGGGGAAGCAGTTCTTC. The encoded protein is CSTFSERGALGKQFF. The rearrangement joins TRBV20-1 to TRBJ2-1; 7 positions agree with TRBD2. Germline V CDR1 and CDR2: DFQATT, SNEGSKA (reference sequence). The CDR3 consists of 15 residues. V was pared by 8 bases and J by 11 bases, with 21 bases of the junction left unmatched.

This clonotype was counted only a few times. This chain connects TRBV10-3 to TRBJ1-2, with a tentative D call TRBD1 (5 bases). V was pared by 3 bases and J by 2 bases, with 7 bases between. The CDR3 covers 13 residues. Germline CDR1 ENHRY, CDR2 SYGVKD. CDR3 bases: TGTGCCATCAGTGAAGAGGGGAACTATGGCTACACCTTC. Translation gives CAISEEGNYGYTF.

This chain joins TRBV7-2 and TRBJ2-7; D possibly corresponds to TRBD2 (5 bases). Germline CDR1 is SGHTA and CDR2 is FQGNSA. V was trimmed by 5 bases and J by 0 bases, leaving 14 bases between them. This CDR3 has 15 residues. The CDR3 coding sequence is TGTGCCAGCAGCCCCATGGGAGTGTCCTCCTACGAGCAGTACTTC. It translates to CASSPMGVSSYEQYF.

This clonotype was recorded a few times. CDR3 nucleotides: TGTGCCAGCAGCCAACGGCGAGGAGTAGAAGCTTTCTTT. Residues: CASSQRRGVEAFF. The V call is TRBV3-1, the J call TRBJ1-1; D remains unclear. CDR3 length equals 13 residues. V was pared by 2 bases and J by 8 bases, with 12 bases between. Germline CDR1 and CDR2: LGHDT and YNNKEL (reference sequence).

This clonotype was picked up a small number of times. CDR3 residues: CASSGTGSNTGELFF. CDR3 in DNA: TGTGCCAGTAGTGGGACAGGATCGAACACCGGGGAGCTGTTTTTT. V and J are TRBV19 and TRBJ2-2, with 8 nucleotides matching TRBD1. CDR1 and CDR2 from the germline V gene are LNHDA and SQIVND (reference sequence). The CDR3 has 15 amino acids. Trimming removed 5 bases from V and 0 bases from J; junction bases left unmatched: 2.

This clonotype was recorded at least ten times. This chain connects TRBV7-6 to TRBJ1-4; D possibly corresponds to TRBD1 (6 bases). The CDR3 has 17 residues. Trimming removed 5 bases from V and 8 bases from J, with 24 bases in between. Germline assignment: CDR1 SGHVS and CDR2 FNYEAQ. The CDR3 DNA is TGTGCCAGCAGCCCTAACCCAGGGCAAGGGGGAGGGGAAAAACTGTTTTTT. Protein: CASSPNPGQGGGEKLFF.

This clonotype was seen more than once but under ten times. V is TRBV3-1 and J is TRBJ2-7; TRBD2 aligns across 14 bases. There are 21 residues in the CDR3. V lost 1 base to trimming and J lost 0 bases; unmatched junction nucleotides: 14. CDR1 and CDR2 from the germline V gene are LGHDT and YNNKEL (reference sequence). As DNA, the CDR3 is TGTGCCAGCAGCCAAGCAGGACTAGCGGGGGGCGTTTCTCGAGACTCCTACGAGCAGTACGTC. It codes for CASSQAGLAGGVSRDSYEQYV.

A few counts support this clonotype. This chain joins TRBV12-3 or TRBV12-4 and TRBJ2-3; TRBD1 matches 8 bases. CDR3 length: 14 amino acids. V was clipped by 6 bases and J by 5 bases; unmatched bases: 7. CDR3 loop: CASRDRGDRDTQYF. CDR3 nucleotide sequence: TGTGCCAGCAGAGACAGGGGAGATAGAGATACGCAGTATTTT.

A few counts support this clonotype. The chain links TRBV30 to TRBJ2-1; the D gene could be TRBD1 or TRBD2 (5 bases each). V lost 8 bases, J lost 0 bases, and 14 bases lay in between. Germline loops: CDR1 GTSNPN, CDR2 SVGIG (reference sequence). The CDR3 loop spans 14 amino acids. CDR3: CAGTVLSSYNEQFF. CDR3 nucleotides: TGTGCCGGGACGGTCCTGAGCTCCTACAATGAGCAGTTCTTC. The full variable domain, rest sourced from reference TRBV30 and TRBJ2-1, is SQTIHQWPATLVQPVGSPLSLECTVEGTSNPNLYWYRQAAGRGLQLLFYSVGIGQISSEVPQNLSASRPQDRQFILSSKKLLLSDSGFYLCAGTVLSSYNEQFFGPGTRLTVL.